The 18 T cell receptor beta chains presented below share a single source sample, sequenced in a study of human T cells and chemical hapten exposure (dated by TCRdb to the early 2020s). Library prep was done by RACE. Sequencing instrument: NextSeq 500. TCRdb reprocessed the public reads (quality trimming at Q25 with fastp, clone calling with MiXCR) and kept in-frame beta chains. When rows share a CDR3 protein, they turn into one entry using the most common DNA and genes. This sample has some 71,000 distinct CDR3 sequences in its table, and under 13% of those were observed once. Roughly 6.8% of the sample comes from the top ten. The label giving this sample's time point can be read as: patch test 2, 6 weeks after DPC sensitization. Reading the label with the study, this specimen's treatment or condition is: therapeutic diphenylcyclopropenone sensitization with weekly scalp DPC. The sequenced sample was whole blood, obtained in connection with sensitization to the hapten diphenylcyclopropenone (DPC). These receptor sequences come from a woman in her forties or fifties with alopecia areata. Some clones in this sample may be carry-over from other donors' samples.

This rearrangement joins TRBV7-2 to TRBJ2-7, with 7 bases identical to TRBD2. This CDR3 has 13 residues. Germline loops: CDR1 SGHTA, CDR2 FQGNSA. The V gene end was trimmed by 5 bases and the J gene end by 9 bases; junction bases not matched to a gene: 10. CDR3 bases: TGTGCCAGCAGCCCAGGGACTACCCCTTGGCAGTACTTC. It codes for CASSPGTTPWQYF.

This clonotype was observed at least ten times. The J gene is TRBJ2-7, the V gene TRBV5-1; 7 bases fit TRBD1. V was pared by 3 bases and J by 2 bases, with 8 bases of the junction left unmatched. This CDR3 contains 15 residues. Germline V lookup: CDR1 SGHRS, CDR2 YFSETQ. CDR3 region: CASSYTGERAYEQYF. DNA of the CDR3: TGCGCCAGCAGCTACACAGGGGAAAGGGCCTACGAGCAGTACTTC.

Many counts were recorded for this clonotype. The V gene is TRBV7-8, the J gene TRBJ2-7; D is unclear. This CDR3 has 15 residues. The V gene's germline CDR1 is SGHVS and CDR2 FQNEAQ. Trimming pared 2 bases from V and 9 bases from J, leaving 20 bases between. Here the CDR3 reads CASSLRRESRARQYF. CDR3 nucleotides: TGTGCCAGCAGCTTACGGAGAGAGAGTAGGGCCAGGCAGTACTTC.

This clonotype was recorded many times. The chain links TRBV3-1 to TRBJ2-7, with a tentative D call TRBD1 (5 bases). Germline V gene data show CDR1 as LGHDT and CDR2 as YNNKEL (reference sequence). The CDR3 runs 12 residues. Trimming pared 3 bases from V and 6 bases from J, leaving 9 bases between. This CDR3 reads CASSQAGFEQYF. CDR3 bases: TGTGCCAGCAGCCAGGCAGGGTTCGAGCAGTACTTC.

In this sample, this clonotype turned up many times. The chain is built from TRBV12-5 and TRBJ1-1, with TRBD1 identical over 9 bases. CDR1 is LGHNT and CDR2 is FRNRAP in the germline V gene. Unmatched junction bases numbered 4, after V lost 7 bases and J lost 1 base. The CDR3 length is 14 residues. The DNA of the CDR3 is TGTGCTAGTGCACCGGGACAGGGGAACACTGAAGCTTTCTTT. Translating it yields CASAPGQGNTEAFF.

This clonotype was found a few times. V is TRBV12-3 or TRBV12-4 and J is TRBJ1-1; perhaps TRBD1 as D (5 bases). CDR3 length: 13 residues. Trimming removed 6 bases from V and 4 bases from J, with 12 bases in between. CDR3: CASSHNRFTEAFF. In nucleotides, the CDR3 is TGTGCCAGCAGCCACAACAGGTTCACTGAAGCTTTCTTT.

In this sample, this clonotype turned up many times. V gene TRBV2 combines with J gene TRBJ1-5; 8 bases line up with TRBD1. The CDR3 runs to 14 residues. J gave up 9 bases and V 6 bases, and 10 bases lay outside the gene matches. Germline V gene lookup returns CDR1 SNHLY and CDR2 FYNNEI. The CDR3 DNA reads TGTGCCAGCAGCGTACAGGGGGAGCGAGGGCCCCAGCATTTT. Residues: CASSVQGERGPQHF. The complete variable domain, with remaining parts taken from reference TRBV2 and TRBJ1-5, reads EPEVTQTPSHQVTQMGQEVILRCVPISNHLYFYWYRQILGQKVEFLVSFYNNEISEKSEIFDDQFSVERPDGSNFTLKIRSTKLEDSAMYFCASSVQGERGPQHFGDGTRLSIL.

At least ten counts were recorded for this clonotype. This chain connects TRBV7-6 to TRBJ1-5; D is uncertain. Germline V gene data show CDR1 as SGHVS and CDR2 as FNYEAQ. The V gene lost 0 bases and the J gene lost 4 bases, with 4 bases spanning the gap. The CDR3 has 13 amino acids. The CDR3 DNA is TGTGCCAGCAGCTTAGCGCTGAATCAGCCCCAGCATTTT. It encodes CASSLALNQPQHF.

A few counts support this clonotype. This rearrangement joins TRBV29-1 to TRBJ2-7; D ambiguous. V was cut by 7 bases and J by 0 bases, with 10 bases left in between. The CDR3 loop spans 12 amino acids. The germline gives CDR1 SQVTM, CDR2 ANQGSEA. CDR3 amino acids: CSAWTASYEQYF. The CDR3 region has the DNA TGCAGCGCCTGGACGGCCTCCTACGAGCAGTACTTC.

This clonotype was seen repeatedly, ten times or more. The rearrangement joins TRBV5-1 to TRBJ2-5, with a weak D call TRBD2 (6 bases). Germline V CDR1 and CDR2: SGHRS, YFSETQ. V was cut by 0 bases and J by 4 bases, with 10 bases left in between. The CDR3 sequence is 14 residues long. In DNA form, the CDR3 reads TGCGCCAGCAGCTTGGCCGGGGGTGGAGAGACCCAGTACTTC. This translates into CASSLAGGGETQYF.

In its sample, this clonotype was seen a few times. The chain couples TRBV10-3 to TRBJ2-7; 10 bases agree with TRBD1. Trimming cost V 6 bases and J 5 bases; bases outside gene matches: 7. CDR3 length equals 14 residues. In germline, CDR1 is ENHRY, CDR2 SYGVKD. The CDR3 region has the DNA TGTGCCATCAGCCGGGACAGGGGTAGCGACGAGCAGTACTTC. Amino acid sequence: CAISRDRGSDEQYF.

J is TRBJ1-1 and V is TRBV7-9; possible D gene TRBD1, 5 bases. The CDR3 spans 15 residues. CDR1 is SEHNR and CDR2 is FQNEAQ in the germline V gene (reference sequence). With 1 base removed from V and 2 bases from J, the gap between germline ends came to 11 bases. CDR3 loop: CASSLGRGINTEAFF. The CDR3 DNA reads TGTGCCAGCAGCTTAGGACGGGGCATAAACACTGAAGCTTTCTTT.

The rearrangement uses TRBV2 and TRBJ1-4; weak D call: TRBD1 (5 bases). Trimming shortened V by 3 bases and J by 11 bases, and 16 bases separated the two germline ends. The germline V gene encodes CDR1 SNHLY and CDR2 FYNNEI. The CDR3 is 14 amino acids. The CDR3, as DNA: TGTGCCAGCAGTGAGCGGGACTCCTTGGGGAAACTGTTTTTT. Protein: CASSERDSLGKLFF.

This clonotype occurred many times. The chain combines TRBV6-6 with TRBJ1-2; no clear D. CDR1 and CDR2 (germline): MNHNY, SVGAGI (reference sequence). With 5 bases removed from V and 8 bases from J, the gap between germline ends came to 12 bases. This CDR3 comprises 12 residues. The DNA for the CDR3 is TGTGCCAGCAGTGCTAGTATTCGGGGCTACACCTTC. It is translated as CASSASIRGYTF.

In its sample, this clonotype was seen many times. This chain joins TRBV19 and TRBJ2-7, with D possibly being TRBD1 (6 bases). Germline CDR1 reads LNHDA; CDR2 reads SQIVND (reference sequence). The CDR3 extends over 15 amino acids. Trimming left V 4 bases short and J 2 bases short, with 15 bases between. This CDR3 reads CASSTPGRTAYEQYF. The DNA of the CDR3 is TGTGCCAGTAGTACCCCGGGCCGGACAGCCTACGAGCAGTACTTC.

This clonotype came up many times. The chain uses TRBV6-1 and TRBJ1-6; D remains ambiguous. V dropped 6 bases and J dropped 6 bases, with 18 bases sitting between them. CDR1 MNHNS and CDR2 SASEGT come from the germline V gene. This CDR3 is built from 16 residues. Here the CDR3 DNA reads TGTGCCAGCAGCATACCTAGGCAGGCGGTTAATTCACCCCTCCACTTT. It encodes CASSIPRQAVNSPLHF.

As regards this clonotype: This clone may be a read error of a much larger clone one base away. The gene calls are TRBV30 and TRBJ2-1; maybe TRBD1 (5 bases). The CDR3 is 13 residues long. CDR1 GTSNPN and CDR2 SVGIG come from the germline V gene (reference sequence). Trimming took off 0 bases at V and 11 bases at J, with 14 bases between the two ends. The CDR3 region has the DNA TGTGCCTGGAGTGTACTGTGGGGCCATAAGCAGTTCTTC. Protein sequence: CAWSVLWGHKQFF. Based on the CDR3 plus reference TRBV30 and TRBJ2-1, the full variable domain is SQTIHQWPATLVQPVGSPLSLECTVEGTSNPNLYWYRQAAGRGLQLLFYSVGIGQISSEVPQNLSASRPQDRQFILSSKKLLLSDSGFYLCAWSVLWGHKQFFGPGTRLTVL.

The genes are TRBV18 and TRBJ2-7; 8 positions agree with TRBD2. CDR3 length equals 13 residues. V shed 6 bases, J shed 4 bases, and the junction held 5 bases outside the gene matches. Per the germline V gene, CDR1 is KGHSH and CDR2 is LQKENI. The CDR3 is CASSYSGSYEQYF. CDR3 coding DNA: TGTGCCAGCTCTTACAGCGGGAGTTACGAGCAGTACTTC.